The present entry profiles one T cell receptor (beta chain) with its context. Its antigen is unknown. From germline, CDR1 is MNHNS and CDR2 SASEGT. The length of the CDR3 is 14 residues. V lost 6 bases to trimming and J lost 4 bases, with 15 bases between them. The repertoire was sequenced with immunoSEQ multiplex PCR; TCRdb's copy has only in-frame clones and lacks some. The data hold some 28,000 clones, with approximately 90% observed a single time. The sample is drawn from a study of regulatory and conventional T cells in RAG deficiency. Findings of the study overall: Omenn patients showed >75% Treg-Tconv overlap and shorter CDR3 lengths.

Blood CD4+ CD25-high CD127-low regulatory T cells supplied the genomic DNA template. These same records also appear under a second study, on regulatory T cells. This second study says: The PCR used 52 TRBV and 13 TRBJ primers.

The TCR was taken from a human donor in good health. V gene TRBV6-1 combines with J gene TRBJ1-2; weak D call: TRBD1 (6 bases). The sequencing sample was made of Tregs sorted from blood. DNA for the CDR3: TGTGCCAGCAGAAACAGGGAGAGGGGCTATGGCTACACCTTC. Translated, it gives CASRNRERGYGYTF.